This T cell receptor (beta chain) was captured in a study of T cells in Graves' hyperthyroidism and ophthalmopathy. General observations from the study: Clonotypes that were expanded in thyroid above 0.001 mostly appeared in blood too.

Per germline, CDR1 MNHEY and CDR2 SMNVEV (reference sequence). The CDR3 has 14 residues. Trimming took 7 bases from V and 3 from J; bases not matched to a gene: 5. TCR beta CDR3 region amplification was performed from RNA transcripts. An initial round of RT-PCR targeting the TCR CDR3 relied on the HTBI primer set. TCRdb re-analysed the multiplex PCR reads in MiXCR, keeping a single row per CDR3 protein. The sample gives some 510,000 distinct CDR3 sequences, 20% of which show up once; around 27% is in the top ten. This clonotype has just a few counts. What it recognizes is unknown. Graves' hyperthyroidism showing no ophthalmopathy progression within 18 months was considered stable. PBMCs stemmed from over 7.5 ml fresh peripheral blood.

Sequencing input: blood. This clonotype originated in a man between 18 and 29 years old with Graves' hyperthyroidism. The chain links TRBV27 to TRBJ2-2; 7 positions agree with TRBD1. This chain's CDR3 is CASNPTGYTGELFF. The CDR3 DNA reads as TGTGCCAGCAACCCGACAGGGTACACCGGGGAGCTGTTTTTT.